Here is one TCR beta chain with its context. Its target is not known. The germline gives CDR1 SGHRS, CDR2 YFSETQ. The CDR3 is 13 amino acids. The sample is drawn from a study of CXCR3-negative and CXCR3-positive naive CD8 T cells. Notes on the study in general: CXCR3-positive naive cells had more hydrophobic TRB CDR3s than CXCR3-negative naive cells. Naive CXCR3-negative cells resembled naive CXCR3-positive cells in TRBV-TRBJ usage; memory cells differed.

The libraries of TRB cDNA were prepared using 5' RACE with UMI labels. No DNA is given; TCRdb re-called the 5' RACE reads and lists each CDR3 protein once. The data include over 100,000 distinct CDR3 sequences; the top ten clones carry less than 0.3%. The rearrangement links TRBV5-1 to TRBJ1-1; TCRdb reports TRBD1, a call that lacks DNA to check it against. The sequencing sample was made of naive CXCR3- CD8+ T cells from blood. Subset described: CD45RO-CCR7+CD27+CD95- naive CD8+ T cells lacking CXCR3 (TNR3-). This TCR was sampled from a human donor in good health. Some clones in this sample may be carry-over from other donors' samples. The CDR3 reads CASGAAMNTEAFF.